Here is one T cell receptor beta chain with its context. TCRdb processed the reads anew with MiXCR; each CDR3 protein has one entry. This sample has 450,000 to 650,000 distinct CDR3 sequences, with 26% found just once. The CDR3 is made up of 19 amino acids. The germline CDR1 and CDR2 sequences are SGHTA and FQGNSA. V lost 2 bases and J lost 4, with 26 bases in between. This sample is part of a study of T cell repertoires in cytomegalovirus infection. Turning to the study itself: TCR beta signatures that were public indicated CMV infection and matching HLA type.

The V call is TRBV7-2, the J call TRBJ2-5; tentatively, D is TRBD1 or TRBD2 (5 bases each). The receptor comes from a human donor in good health (CMV status not recorded). Some clones in this sample may be carry-over from other donors' samples. The sequenced material came from PBMCs. The CDR3 loop reads CASSLNWDLGAGWSETQYF. CDR3 DNA: TGTGCCAGCAGCTTAAATTGGGATCTAGGGGCGGGTTGGTCAGAGACCCAGTACTTC.